These 30 T cell receptor beta chains were sequenced from one sample in a study of T cell changes during pregnancy in multiple sclerosis. The repertoire was sequenced with immunoSEQ multiplex PCR; TCRdb's copy has only in-frame clones and lacks some. The sample lists 55,000 or so clones; around 93% were seen once. Sequencing used CD4+ T cells from peripheral blood mononuclear cells, obtained after pregnancy. The receptor set was obtained from a female donor with multiple sclerosis, enrolled in a pregnancy study.

V gene TRBV6-5 combines with J gene TRBJ1-2; the D gene is possibly TRBD1 (5 bases). From germline, CDR1 is MNHEY and CDR2 SVGAGI. There are 14 residues in the CDR3. Trimming stripped 0 bases from V and 7 bases from J, with 12 bases between. The CDR3 sequence is CASSYSSQGSGYTF. The CDR3 nucleotides are TGTGCCAGCAGTTACTCAAGCCAGGGCAGTGGCTACACCTTC.

The rearrangement joins TRBV4-3 to TRBJ1-2; maybe TRBD1 (6 bases). This CDR3 is 13 amino acids long. Germline V CDR1 and CDR2: LGHNA, YSLEER. V dropped 0 bases and J dropped 4 bases, with 6 bases sitting between them. CDR3 nucleotide sequence: TGCGCCAGCAGCCAAGACAGGGGCTATGGCTACACCTTC. This codes for CASSQDRGYGYTF.

CDR3 in DNA: TGTGCCAGCAGCGGAGGAGCCTACTCCTACGAGCAGTACTTC. It is translated as CASSGGAYSYEQYF. This chain links TRBV9 with TRBJ2-7, with D uncertain. Germline values: CDR1 SGDLS, CDR2 YYNGEE. Trimming removed 3 bases from V and 0 bases from J, with 10 bases in between. This CDR3 spans 14 amino acids.

The gene calls are TRBV11-1 and TRBJ1-6; 8 positions match TRBD1. This CDR3 comprises 15 residues. Germline CDR1 and CDR2: SGHAT and FQDESV (reference sequence). V shed 3 bases and J 7 bases; nucleotides not matched to a gene: 5. The CDR3 nucleotides read TGTGCCAGCAGCTTCTCGGACAGGGTAAATTCACCCCTCCACTTT. It specifies CASSFSDRVNSPLHF.

The chain combines TRBV4-1 with TRBJ1-1; no firm D call. CDR1 is MGHRA, CDR2 YSYEKL, per germline. This CDR3 is 14 amino acids long. V lost 0 bases and J 1 base, leaving 6 bases between the germline ends. The CDR3 sequence: CASSQDPRNTEAFF. In nucleotides, the CDR3 is TGCGCCAGCAGCCAAGATCCGCGGAACACTGAAGCTTTCTTT.

A single count supports this clone. V is TRBV21-1 and J is TRBJ1-1; the table's TRBD1 call for D was not verified on the DNA. TRBV21-1 is a listed pseudogene. This CDR3 spans 12 amino acids. As DNA, the CDR3 is TGTGCCCGTTACGAAATTGGACAGGTTCCTTTCTTT. It yields the protein CARYEIGQVPFF.

This rearrangement joins TRBV29-1 to TRBJ1-3, with D maybe TRBD1 (6 bases). Per germline, CDR1 SQVTM and CDR2 ANQGSEA. V lost 5 bases, J lost 0 bases, and 11 bases lay in between. The CDR3 consists of 14 residues. The CDR3 DNA is TGCAGCGTTCGACAGGCACCCTCTGGAAACACCATATATTTT. The encoded protein is CSVRQAPSGNTIYF.

In this sample, this clone turned up once. CDR3 residues: CASSVPGQRNTEAFF. The CDR3 nucleotides read TGTGCCAGTAGTGTTCCGGGACAGCGGAACACTGAAGCTTTCTTT. The chain couples TRBV19 to TRBJ1-1, with 7 positions matching TRBD1. The V segment lost 5 bases and the J segment 1 base; nucleotides outside the gene matches: 7. The CDR3 is 15 amino acids. Germline lookup yields CDR1 LNHDA and CDR2 SQIVND (reference sequence).

The chain couples TRBV6-1 to TRBJ1-1; 8 nucleotides line up with TRBD1. The CDR3 loop spans 13 amino acids. J was trimmed by 4 bases and V by 10 bases; bases with no gene match: 8. Germline V gene lookup returns CDR1 MNHNS and CDR2 SASEGT. The CDR3 loop reads CATSQTGGTEAFF. The CDR3 bases are TGTGCCACCTCTCAAACAGGGGGCACTGAAGCTTTCTTT.

This clone was recorded only once. J is TRBJ1-1 and V is TRBV5-1; 8 bases are shared with TRBD1. V trimming: 0 bases; J trimming: 5 bases; junction bases outside the gene matches: 3. The CDR3 loop spans 14 amino acids. Looked up from germline, CDR1 is SGHRS and CDR2 is YFSETQ. The CDR3 protein is CASSLGTGGTEAFF. The DNA for the CDR3 is TGCGCCAGCAGCTTGGGAACAGGGGGAACTGAAGCTTTCTTT.

This chain connects TRBV6-5 to TRBJ1-5; 8 nucleotides align to TRBD1. This CDR3 has 14 amino acids. In germline, CDR1 is MNHEY, CDR2 SVGAGI. V lost 8 bases, J lost 1 base, and 4 bases stayed unmatched. DNA for the CDR3: TGTGCCAGCGGGACAGGTTTAAGCAATCAGCCCCAGCATTTT. Its translation is CASGTGLSNQPQHF.

J is TRBJ1-4 and V is TRBV6-5; 7 bases fit TRBD1. Germline V CDR1 and CDR2: MNHEY, SVGAGI. The CDR3 covers 15 residues. The junction had 11 bases not matched to a gene; V was cut back by 5 bases and J by 8 bases. The CDR3 reads CASSPFRGIKEKLFF. The DNA of the CDR3 is TGTGCCAGCAGTCCATTCAGGGGGATAAAAGAAAAACTGTTTTTT.

The chain joins TRBV29-1 to TRBJ1-1; the D gene is possibly TRBD1 (6 bases). The length of the CDR3 is 16 residues. CDR1 is SQVTM and CDR2 is ANQGSEA in the germline V gene. Trimming took off 6 bases at V and 5 bases at J, with 25 bases between the two ends. CDR3 sequence (DNA): TGCAGCGTCCTACTACCCTTGGCGGGGGGCTATACTGAAGCTTTCTTT. Protein product: CSVLLPLAGGYTEAFF.

The chain has TRBV2 and TRBJ1-5; perhaps TRBD1 as D (6 bases). CDR1 is SNHLY, CDR2 FYNNEI, per germline. The CDR3 is made up of 17 amino acids. The V end lost 6 bases, the J end lost 0 bases, and 18 bases lay between the germline ends. CDR3: CASRGGAKRYSNQPQHF. Written as DNA, the CDR3 is TGTGCCAGCAGGGGGGGGGCGAAGAGGTATAGCAATCAGCCCCAGCATTTT.

This sequence joins TRBV19 and TRBJ1-2; D call uncertain. Germline V gene data show CDR1 as LNHDA and CDR2 as SQIVND (reference sequence). The CDR3 sequence is 13 residues long. V was pared by 3 bases and J by 2 bases, with 7 bases between. In nucleotides, the CDR3 is TGTGCCAGTAGTATGGGCAGAAACTATGGCTACACCTTC. Translation: CASSMGRNYGYTF.

J is TRBJ2-5 and V is TRBV4-1; 12 bases are shared with TRBD2. The J segment lost 4 bases and the V segment lost 1 base, leaving 7 bases of the junction unmatched. CDR1 MGHRA and CDR2 YSYEKL come from the germline V gene. CDR3 length equals 17 residues. The CDR3 bases are TGCGCCAGCAGCCAAGGCTGGACTAGCGGGGAGTTAGAGACCCAGTACTTC. Amino acid sequence: CASSQGWTSGELETQYF.

This chain links TRBV9 with TRBJ2-7; 11 bases agree with TRBD1. With V trimmed by 0 bases and J by 4 bases, 3 bases remained unmatched. CDR1 and CDR2 from the germline V gene are SGDLS and YYNGEE. The CDR3 covers 15 residues. CDR3 sequence reads: CASSVGDRGFYEQYF. For the CDR3, the DNA is TGTGCCAGCAGCGTAGGGGACAGGGGGTTTTACGAGCAGTACTTC.

The rearrangement joins TRBV19 to TRBJ1-2; D unresolved. V was pared by 3 bases and J by 1 base, with 9 bases between. Per germline, CDR1 LNHDA and CDR2 SQIVND (reference sequence). The CDR3 totals 14 residues. DNA for the CDR3: TGTGCCAGTAGTATCGAGGGTCATAACTATGGCTACACCTTC. Protein sequence: CASSIEGHNYGYTF.

The chain recombines TRBV6-5 with TRBJ2-2; weak D call: TRBD1 (6 bases). The CDR3 loop spans 13 amino acids. In germline, CDR1 is MNHEY, CDR2 SVGAGI. V was pared by 4 bases and J by 6 bases, with 9 bases between. CDR3 nucleotide sequence: TGTGCCAGCAGTTTGAGACAGGCCGGGGAGCTGTTTTTT. This codes for CASSLRQAGELFF.

V and J are TRBV19 and TRBJ2-7, with a possible D match to TRBD1 (5 bases). Looked up from germline, CDR1 is LNHDA and CDR2 is SQIVND (reference sequence). The CDR3 is made up of 14 amino acids. The germline V and J ends were trimmed by 2 bases and 3 bases, with 11 bases remaining between them. The CDR3 is CASSITRAVYEQYF. The CDR3 coding sequence is TGTGCCAGTAGTATAACCAGGGCCGTCTACGAGCAGTACTTC.

This rearrangement joins TRBV7-9 to TRBJ1-2; D not resolved. Germline loops: CDR1 SEHNR, CDR2 FQNEAQ (reference sequence). Trimming took 5 bases from V and 8 from J, leaving 12 bases between them. The CDR3 runs 12 residues. CDR3 residues: CASSMETGGYTF. DNA for the CDR3: TGTGCCAGCAGCATGGAAACGGGGGGCTACACCTTC. The variable domain in full, with the rest retrieved from reference TRBV7-9 and TRBJ1-2, is DTGVSQNPRHKITKRGQNVTFRCDPISEHNRLYWYRQTLGQGPEFLTYFQNEAQLEKSRLLSDRFSAERPKGSFSTLEIQRTEQGDSAMYLCASSMETGGYTFGSGTRLTVV.

The chain joins TRBV6-5 to TRBJ1-2; TRBD1 matches at 7 bases. The CDR3 loop spans 15 amino acids. Germline V CDR1 and CDR2: MNHEY, SVGAGI. The J segment lost 4 bases and the V segment lost 2 bases, leaving 7 bases of the junction unmatched. The CDR3 coding sequence is TGTGCCAGCAGTTACCGTGAGACAGGGCCCTATGGCTACACCTTC. This sequence encodes CASSYRETGPYGYTF.

The genes are TRBV7-9 and TRBJ2-7, with 10 bases identical to TRBD1. Germline lookup yields CDR1 SEHNR and CDR2 FQNEAQ (reference sequence). This CDR3 has 15 amino acids. Trimming removed 3 bases from V and 5 bases from J; junction bases left unmatched: 7. CDR3 in amino acids: CASSLTGGAADEQYF. The CDR3 DNA reads TGTGCCAGCAGCTTGACAGGGGGCGCTGCGGACGAGCAGTACTTC.

The chain couples TRBV19 to TRBJ1-2; D remains unclear. The V end lost 9 bases, the J end lost 0 bases, and 8 bases lay between the germline ends. CDR3 length: 12 residues. Per germline, CDR1 LNHDA and CDR2 SQIVND (reference sequence). The DNA of the CDR3 is TGTGCCAGCTTGGACTCTAACTATGGCTACACCTTC. This sequence encodes CASLDSNYGYTF.

V and J are TRBV6-5 and TRBJ1-1, with D hard to call. CDR1 is MNHEY, CDR2 SVGAGI, per germline. V lost 6 bases, J lost 0 bases, and 2 bases lay in between. CDR3 length equals 11 residues. The CDR3 loop is CASSMNTEAFF. CDR3 bases: TGTGCCAGCAGCATGAACACTGAAGCTTTCTTT.

The chain couples TRBV25-1 to TRBJ1-1; 7 bases align to TRBD1. V was pared by 4 bases and J by 7 bases, with 9 bases of the junction left unmatched. CDR1 is MGHDK and CDR2 is SYGVNS in the germline V gene. CDR3 size: 14 residues. The CDR3 region is CASSGQGVESEAFF. CDR3 DNA sequence: TGTGCCAGCAGTGGGCAGGGGGTTGAGAGTGAAGCTTTCTTT.

This clone was detected only once. This sequence joins TRBV29-1 and TRBJ1-4; D possibly corresponds to TRBD1 (5 bases). This CDR3 comprises 16 residues. Germline-derived CDR1 and CDR2 are SQVTM and ANQGSEA. Between the trimmed V and J ends, which lost 6 bases and 5 bases, there was a span of 22 bases. The CDR3 region has the DNA TGCAGCGTCTACTCAGTAGGGGCCGCTCCAAATGAAAAACTGTTTTTT. It is translated as CSVYSVGAAPNEKLFF.

The chain combines TRBV30 with TRBJ1-5, with TRBD1 matching over 7 bases. From germline, CDR1 is GTSNPN and CDR2 SVGIG (reference sequence). The CDR3 extends over 16 amino acids. The V gene end was trimmed by 4 bases and the J gene end by 4 bases; junction bases not matched to a gene: 13. In DNA form, the CDR3 reads TGTGCCTGGAACCTACCCGGGACAGCTCATAATCAGCCCCAGCATTTT. Encoded protein: CAWNLPGTAHNQPQHF. The entire variable domain, with the rest obtained from reference TRBV30 and TRBJ1-5, is as follows: SQTIHQWPATLVQPVGSPLSLECTVEGTSNPNLYWYRQAAGRGLQLLFYSVGIGQISSEVPQNLSASRPQDRQFILSSKKLLLSDSGFYLCAWNLPGTAHNQPQHFGDGTRLSIL.

The V and J genes are TRBV7-8 and TRBJ1-2; TRBD1 matches at 9 bases. The CDR3 has 16 residues. The germline gives CDR1 SGHVS, CDR2 FQNEAQ. Losses at the gene ends were 1 base for V and 8 bases for J; bases not matched to a gene: 11. The CDR3 reads CASSLVKEQGAGGYTF. The CDR3 DNA reads as TGTGCCAGCAGCTTAGTTAAAGAACAGGGGGCGGGAGGCTACACCTTC.

The rearrangement uses TRBV7-9 and TRBJ2-4; the D gene is possibly TRBD2 (6 bases). V lost 5 bases, J lost 5 bases, and 13 bases lay in between. The germline CDR1 and CDR2 sequences are SEHNR and FQNEAQ (reference sequence). This CDR3 contains 14 residues. This chain's CDR3 is CASSRPSGENIQYF. The CDR3 DNA follows: TGTGCCAGCAGCCGCCCCTCGGGGGAAAACATTCAGTACTTC.